This paragraph covers one T cell receptor (beta chain) sequence. Patients at the Seattle site were enrolled during active infection and followed longitudinally. This specimen comes from a study of blood T cell repertoires in COVID-19. Looking at the study overall: Collection of acute and convalescent COVID-19 samples took place in the United States, Italy and Spain. Sources were T cells, B-cell-depleted T cells, or PBMCs; the material itself was cDNA or gDNA.

Trimming removed 5 bases from V and 7 bases from J; junction bases left unmatched: 8. Germline-derived CDR1 and CDR2 are SGHKS and YYEKEE (reference sequence). The CDR3 is made up of 13 amino acids. Original handling: Nucleated cell number was recorded as an estimate derived from reference gene primer amplification. TCRdb keeps only in-frame clones here, not all; method: immunoSEQ multiplex PCR. Clonal size and the V and J genes are those of that table, whereas D and trimming came from the DNA. The sample yields approximately 180,000 clones, more than 75% seen once. This sequence originates from a person aged 65-85 years with COVID-19, enrolled during active disease. The J gene is TRBJ2-5, the V gene TRBV5-5, with TRBD1 matching 7 bases. The sample was peripheral blood. The CDR3 sequence is CASSNTGAATQYF. The DNA for the CDR3 is TGTGCCAGCAGTAACACAGGGGCGGCGACCCAGTACTTC.